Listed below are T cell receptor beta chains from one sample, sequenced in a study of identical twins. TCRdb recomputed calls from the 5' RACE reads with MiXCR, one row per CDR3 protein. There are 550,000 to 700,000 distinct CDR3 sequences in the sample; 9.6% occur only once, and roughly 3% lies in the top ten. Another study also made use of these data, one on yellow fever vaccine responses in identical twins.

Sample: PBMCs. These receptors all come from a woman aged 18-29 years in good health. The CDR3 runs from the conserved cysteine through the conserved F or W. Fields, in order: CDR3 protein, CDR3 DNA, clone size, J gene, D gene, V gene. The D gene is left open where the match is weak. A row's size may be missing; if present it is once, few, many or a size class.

CDR3 protein: CASSPRTSGSLKQFF
CDR3 DNA: TGTGCCAGCAGCCCAAGGACTAGCGGGAGTCTGAAGCAGTTCTTC
clone size: -
J gene: TRBJ2-1
D gene: TRBD2
V gene: TRBV3-1

CDR3 protein: CASSLAVIGQGGNYEQYF
CDR3 DNA: TGTGCCAGCAGCTTGGCCGTCATCGGACAGGGGGGGAACTACGAGCAGTACTTC
clone size: few
J gene: TRBJ2-7
D gene: TRBD1
V gene: TRBV7-2

CDR3 protein: CASSYWDVGSPLHF
CDR3 DNA: TGTGCCAGCAGTTATTGGGACGTTGGTTCACCCCTCCACTTT
clone size: few
J gene: TRBJ1-6
D gene: -
V gene: TRBV6-5

CDR3 protein: CASSRGTGTTGELFF
CDR3 DNA: TGTGCCAGCAGCCGAGGGACAGGGACCACCGGGGAGCTGTTTTTT
clone size: many
J gene: TRBJ2-2
D gene: TRBD1
V gene: TRBV28

CDR3 protein: CASSFSSREKLFF
CDR3 DNA: TGCGCCAGCAGCTTCAGTTCCCGAGAAAAACTGTTTTTT
clone size: -
J gene: TRBJ1-4
D gene: -
V gene: TRBV5-1

CDR3 protein: CSVELAGDSTDTQYF
CDR3 DNA: TGCAGCGTTGAACTAGCGGGAGACAGCACAGATACGCAGTATTTT
clone size: -
J gene: TRBJ2-3
D gene: TRBD2
V gene: TRBV29-1

CDR3 protein: CSARDTLYNEQFF
CDR3 DNA: TGCAGTGCTAGAGATACTCTTTACAATGAGCAGTTCTTC
clone size: -
J gene: TRBJ2-1
D gene: -
V gene: TRBV20-1

CDR3 protein: CATSGGGISTDTQYF
CDR3 DNA: TGTGCCACCTCTGGCGGGGGTATTAGCACAGATACGCAGTATTTT
clone size: few
J gene: TRBJ2-3
D gene: TRBD2
V gene: TRBV24-1

CDR3 protein: CAVSGGYYNEQFF
CDR3 DNA: TGTGCCGTTAGCGGGGGGTATTACAATGAGCAGTTCTTC
clone size: few
J gene: TRBJ2-1
D gene: TRBD2
V gene: TRBV6-1

CDR3 protein: CAIGAREDYEQYF
CDR3 DNA: TGTGCCATCGGCGCTAGAGAAGACTACGAGCAGTACTTC
clone size: -
J gene: TRBJ2-7
D gene: -
V gene: TRBV10-3

CDR3 protein: CSAKTGYSYNEQFF
CDR3 DNA: TGCAGTGCAAAAACAGGGTACTCCTACAATGAGCAGTTCTTC
clone size: many
J gene: TRBJ2-1
D gene: -
V gene: TRBV20-1

CDR3 protein: CASCLDYGEVVSYNEQFF
CDR3 DNA: TGTGCCAGCTGTTTGGATTATGGGGAGGTGGTGTCCTACAATGAGCAGTTCTTC
clone size: once
J gene: TRBJ2-1
D gene: -
V gene: TRBV3-1

CDR3 protein: CASSNVPGLGEQYF
CDR3 DNA: TGTGCCAGTAGTAACGTCCCGGGGCTCGGCGAGCAGTACTTC
clone size: few
J gene: TRBJ2-7
D gene: -
V gene: TRBV19

CDR3 protein: CASSLVSGEVVEQYF
CDR3 DNA: TGCGCCAGCAGCTTGGTTTCGGGAGAAGTTGTCGAGCAGTACTTC
clone size: -
J gene: TRBJ2-7
D gene: -
V gene: TRBV5-1

CDR3 protein: CASSLGQDRDYEQYF
CDR3 DNA: TGTGCCAGCAGCTTAGGCCAGGACAGGGACTACGAGCAGTACTTC
clone size: -
J gene: TRBJ2-7
D gene: TRBD1
V gene: TRBV13

CDR3 protein: CASAIDSYNEQFF
CDR3 DNA: TGTGCCAGCGCAATAGACAGTTACAATGAGCAGTTCTTC
clone size: few
J gene: TRBJ2-1
D gene: -
V gene: TRBV6-1